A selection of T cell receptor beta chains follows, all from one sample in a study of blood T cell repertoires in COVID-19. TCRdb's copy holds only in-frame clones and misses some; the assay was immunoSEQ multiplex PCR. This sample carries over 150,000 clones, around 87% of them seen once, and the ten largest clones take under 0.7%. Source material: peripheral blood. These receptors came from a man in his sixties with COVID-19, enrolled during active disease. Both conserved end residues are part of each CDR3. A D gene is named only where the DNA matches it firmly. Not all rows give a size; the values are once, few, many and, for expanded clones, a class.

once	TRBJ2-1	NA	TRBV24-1	TGTGCCACTAGCAAAACCGACGTAAGCTCCTACAATGAGCAGTTCTTC	CATSKTDVSSYNEQFF
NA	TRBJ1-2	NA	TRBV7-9	TGTGCCAGCAGCTTAGCTAGCGGGAGCTACACCTTC	CASSLASGSYTF
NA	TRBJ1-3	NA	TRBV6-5	TGTGCCAGCAGTTACTCATCGGGTACTGGAAACACCATATATTTT	CASSYSSGTGNTIYF
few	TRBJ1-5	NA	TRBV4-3	TGCGCCAGCAGCCAAGAGGAAGATAAGGGAAGCGGTAGACAGCCCCAGCATTTT	CASSQEEDKGSGRQPQHF
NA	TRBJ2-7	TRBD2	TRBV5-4	TGTGCCAGCAGCTTTGGGACTAGCGGTTCCTACGAGCAGTACTTC	CASSFGTSGSYEQYF
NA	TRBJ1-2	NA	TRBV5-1	TGCGCCAGCAGCCCTGCGGGGTGGGACTATGGCTACACCTTC	CASSPAGWDYGYTF
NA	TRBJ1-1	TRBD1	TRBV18	TGTGCCAGCTCGGCTGGACAGGGGGCCTTTGAAGCTTTCTTT	CASSAGQGAFEAFF
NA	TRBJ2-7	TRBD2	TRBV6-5	TGTGCCAGCACCCCGAGCGGGGGCCCCTACGAGCAGTACTTC	CASTPSGGPYEQYF
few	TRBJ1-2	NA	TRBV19	TGTGCCAGTAGTATTCCGGGCAGGGGTAGCTATGGCTACACCTTC	CASSIPGRGSYGYTF
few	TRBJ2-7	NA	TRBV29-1	TGCAGCGTTGTTGGGAGAGAGGGATCCTACGAGCAGTACTTC	CSVVGREGSYEQYF
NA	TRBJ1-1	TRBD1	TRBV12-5	TGTGCTAGTGGTCCGGGACAGGGGAACACTGAAGCTTTCTTT	CASGPGQGNTEAFF
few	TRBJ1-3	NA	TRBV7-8	TGTGCCAGCAGCTTCGACAGCTACTCTGGAAACACCATATATTTT	CASSFDSYSGNTIYF
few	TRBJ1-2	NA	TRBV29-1	TGCAGCGTTCTATCGGTTTCGGGAGGCTACACCTTC	CSVLSVSGGYTF
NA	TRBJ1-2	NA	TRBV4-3	TGCGCCAGCAGCCAAGAACTGGGGAGAGACTATGGCTACACCTTC	CASSQELGRDYGYTF
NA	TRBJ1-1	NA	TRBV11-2	TGTGCCAGCAGCCTCTACACCGGAGGGACTGAAGCTTTCTTT	CASSLYTGGTEAFF
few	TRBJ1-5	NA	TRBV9	TGTGCCAGCAGCGTAGGACAGGCGTATCAGCCCCAGCATTTT	CASSVGQAYQPQHF
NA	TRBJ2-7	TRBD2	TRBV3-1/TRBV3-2	TGTGCCAGCAGCTTCGGACTAGCAGCCTACGAGCAGTACTTC	CASSFGLAAYEQYF
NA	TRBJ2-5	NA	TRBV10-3	TGTGCCATCAGTGAGTCAAAACAGGGTCTCGAGACCCAGTACTTC	CAISESKQGLETQYF
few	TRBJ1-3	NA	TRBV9	TGTGCCAGCAGCCCTCCCGCGAACACCATATATTTT	CASSPPANTIYF
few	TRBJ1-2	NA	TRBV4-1	TGCGCCAGCAGCCACCCACAAGGTCCGCGGGGCTACACCTTC	CASSHPQGPRGYTF
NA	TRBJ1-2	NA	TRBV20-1	TGCAGTGCCCCGGACAGCTATGGCTACACCTTC	CSAPDSYGYTF
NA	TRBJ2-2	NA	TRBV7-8	TGTGCCAGCAGCTTAATTTCTAGGGGGAGCACCGGGGAGCTGTTTTTT	CASSLISRGSTGELFF
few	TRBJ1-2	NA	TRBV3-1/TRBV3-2	TGTGCCAGCAGCCCGCGCCCCCGACAGGAAACTAACTATGGCTACACCTTC	CASSPRPRQETNYGYTF
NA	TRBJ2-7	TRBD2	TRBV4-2	TGTGCCAGCAGCCAACTGGACGGGGAGGGGTACGAGCAGTACTTC	CASSQLDGEGYEQYF
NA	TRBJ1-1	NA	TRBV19	TGTGCCAGTAGTGGGGCGACACTCTACCAGGGGATGAACACTGAAGCTTTCTTT	CASSGATLYQGMNTEAFF
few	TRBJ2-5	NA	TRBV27	TGTGCCAGCAGTGTCGGTGGGGGCGGTGGCAAGACCCAGTACTTC	CASSVGGGGGKTQYF
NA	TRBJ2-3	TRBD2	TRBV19	TGTGCCAGTAGTATTCCGGGGGGTGGAGATACGCAGTATTTT	CASSIPGGGDTQYF
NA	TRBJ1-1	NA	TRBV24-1	TGTGCCACCAGTGACCTTGGTCCTCGCGGAGCTTTCTTT	CATSDLGPRGAFF
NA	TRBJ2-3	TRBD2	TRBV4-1	TGCGCCAGCAGCCAAGATAGCCTAGCGGGAGGGCAAGATACGCAGTATTTT	CASSQDSLAGGQDTQYF
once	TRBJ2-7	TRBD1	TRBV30	TGTGCCTGGTCTAAAGACAGGGAGCTATACGAGCAGTACTTC	CAWSKDRELYEQYF
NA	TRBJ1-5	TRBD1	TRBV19	TGTGCCAGTTCCCCCTTGGGAGGACGACAGGGTAATCAGCCCCAGCATTTT	CASSPLGGRQGNQPQHF
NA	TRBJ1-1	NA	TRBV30	TGTGCCTGGAGTGAGCTGGGCAGGGCGAACACTGAAGCTTTCTTT	CAWSELGRANTEAFF
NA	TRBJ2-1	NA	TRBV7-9	TGTGCCAGCAGCTTAGCGCCTCCCGTGGCGTTCTTC	CASSLAPPVAFF
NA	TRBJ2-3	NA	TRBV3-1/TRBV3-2	TGTGCCAGCAGCCCCCCGGGTACAGATACGCAGTATTTT	CASSPPGTDTQYF
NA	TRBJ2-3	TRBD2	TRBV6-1	TGTGCCAGCAGTGAAACTAGCGGGAGGGCCAAGGATACGCAGTATTTT	CASSETSGRAKDTQYF
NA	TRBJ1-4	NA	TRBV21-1	TGTGCCAGCAGCACCGGGACAGGGGAAAATGAAAAACTGTTTTTT	CASSTGTGENEKLFF
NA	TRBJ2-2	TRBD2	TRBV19	TGTGCCAGTAGTGTCGGGAGGCCCGACGCCGGGGAGCTGTTTTTT	CASSVGRPDAGELFF
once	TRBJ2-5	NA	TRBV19	TGTGCCAGTAGTCCTTTCGGCGGGGAAGAGACCCAGTACTTC	CASSPFGGEETQYF
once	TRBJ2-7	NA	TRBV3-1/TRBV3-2	TGTGCCAGCAGCCAAGCCTACAGGGGGGGCTACGAGCAGTACTTC	CASSQAYRGGYEQYF
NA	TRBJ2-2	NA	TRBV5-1	TGCGCCAGCAGCTTAGGGGGGGCCGGTGTAACCGGGGAGCTGTTTTTT	CASSLGGAGVTGELFF
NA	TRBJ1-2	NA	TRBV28	TGTGCCAGCAGCACCTTTGGGGGGGCGTTGGACTATGGCTACACCTTC	CASSTFGGALDYGYTF
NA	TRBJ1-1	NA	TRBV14	TGTGCCAGCAGCCCCAGCGGGGGCGCAGCTTTCTTT	CASSPSGGAAFF
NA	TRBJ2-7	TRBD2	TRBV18	TGTGCCAGCTCACCACTAGCGGGAGGTGGGTACGAGCAGTACTTC	CASSPLAGGGYEQYF
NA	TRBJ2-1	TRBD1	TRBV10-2	TGCGCCAGCATCGGACAGGGGAGGAGCTCCTACAATGAGCAGTTCTTC	CASIGQGRSSYNEQFF